Described below is a single TCR beta chain sequence and its context. The sample is drawn from a study of blood T cell repertoires in COVID-19. Study-wide background: PBMCs, B-cell-depleted T cells, or T cells provided the cDNA or gDNA that made up the material.

Assay used: immunoSEQ multiplex PCR; TCRdb lists only in-frame clones, some missing. Of some 180,000 clones detected, 86% appear once; the ten largest clones hold less than 25%. V lost 2 bases, J lost 4 bases, and 8 bases stayed unmatched. Germline V gene sequence: CDR1 SGHRS, CDR2 YFSETQ. This CDR3 is 16 amino acids long. The specimen sequenced was peripheral blood. This receptor was taken from a man between 65 and 85 years old with active or convalescent COVID-19. The V call is TRBV5-1, the J call TRBJ1-3, with 8 bases fitting TRBD1. The CDR3 loop reads CASSLRTGTPGNTIYF. The CDR3 DNA reads as TGCGCCAGCAGCTTACGGACAGGGACCCCCGGAAACACCATATATTTT.